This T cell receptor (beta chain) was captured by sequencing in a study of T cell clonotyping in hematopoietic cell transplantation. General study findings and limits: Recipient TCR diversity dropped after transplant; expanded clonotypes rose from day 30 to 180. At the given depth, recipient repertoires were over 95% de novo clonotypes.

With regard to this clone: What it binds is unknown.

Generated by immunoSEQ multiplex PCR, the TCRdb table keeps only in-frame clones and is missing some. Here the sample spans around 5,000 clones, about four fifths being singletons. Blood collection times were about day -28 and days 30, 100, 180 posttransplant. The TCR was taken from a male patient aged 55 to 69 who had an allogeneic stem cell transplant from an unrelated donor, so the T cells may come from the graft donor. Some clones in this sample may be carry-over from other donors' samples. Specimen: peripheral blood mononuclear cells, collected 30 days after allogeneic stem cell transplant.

This CDR3 reads CASSWRTGGEKLFF. The CDR3 DNA is TGCGCCAGCAGCTGGCGGACAGGGGGTGAAAAACTGTTTTTT. V is TRBV5-1 and J is TRBJ1-4; 10 positions agree with TRBD1. V trimming: 3 bases; J trimming: 7 bases; junction bases outside the gene matches: 3. CDR3 length equals 14 residues. Germline-derived CDR1 and CDR2 are SGHRS and YFSETQ. The entire variable domain, with the rest obtained from reference TRBV5-1 and TRBJ1-4, is as follows: KAGVTQTPRYLIKTRGQQVTLSCSPISGHRSVSWYQQTPGQGLQFLFEYFSETQRNKGNFPGRFSGRQFSNSRSEMNVSTLELGDSALYLCASSWRTGGEKLFFGSGTQLSVL.